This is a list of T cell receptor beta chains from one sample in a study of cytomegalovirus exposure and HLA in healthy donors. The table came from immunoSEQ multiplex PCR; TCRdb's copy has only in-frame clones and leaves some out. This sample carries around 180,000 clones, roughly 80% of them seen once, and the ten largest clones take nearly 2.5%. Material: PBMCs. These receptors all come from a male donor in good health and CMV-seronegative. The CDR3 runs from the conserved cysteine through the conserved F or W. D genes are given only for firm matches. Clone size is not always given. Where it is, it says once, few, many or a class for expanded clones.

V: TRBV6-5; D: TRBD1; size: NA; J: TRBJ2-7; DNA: TGTGCCAGCAGTTACGGGACAGGGTACGAGCAGTACTTC; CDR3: CASSYGTGYEQYF
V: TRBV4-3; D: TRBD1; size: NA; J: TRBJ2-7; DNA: TGCGCCAGCAGCCAGACTTGGGACAGGGAATTCGAGCAGTACTTC; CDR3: CASSQTWDREFEQYF
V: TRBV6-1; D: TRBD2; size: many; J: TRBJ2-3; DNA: TGTGCCAGCAGTGAAGCTGAGGCGGGAGGGCCTTTAGATACGCAGTATTTT; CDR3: CASSEAEAGGPLDTQYF
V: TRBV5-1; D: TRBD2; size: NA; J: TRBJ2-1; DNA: TGCGCCAGCAGCTTGGGGACTAGCGGGAGGGTCAATGAGCAGTTCTTC; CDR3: CASSLGTSGRVNEQFF
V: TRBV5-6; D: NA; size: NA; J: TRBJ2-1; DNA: TGTGCCAGCAGCTCGGTGTGGGGGGCCTACAATGAGCAGTTCTTC; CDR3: CASSSVWGAYNEQFF
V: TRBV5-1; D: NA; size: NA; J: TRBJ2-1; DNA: TGCGCCAGCAGCTTGGGCCCCGGGAAGAGTGAGCAGTTCTTC; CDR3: CASSLGPGKSEQFF
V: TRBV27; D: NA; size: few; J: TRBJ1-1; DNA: TGTGCCAGCAGTTTATCGGCGGGACCGAACACTGAAGCTTTCTTT; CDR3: CASSLSAGPNTEAFF
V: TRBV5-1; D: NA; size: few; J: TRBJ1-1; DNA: TGCGCCAGCAGCTTGCGGGGGGGCACTGAAGCTTTCTTT; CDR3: CASSLRGGTEAFF
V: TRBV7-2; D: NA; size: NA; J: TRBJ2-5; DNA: TGTGCCAGCAGGGGATTGAAACAGGAGGGGTGGCGGGAGACCCAGTACTTC; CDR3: CASRGLKQEGWRETQYF
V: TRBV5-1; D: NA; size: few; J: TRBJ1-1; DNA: TGCGCCAGCAGCTTGTGGGGTCCAATATTAGGGACTATGAACACTGAAGCTTTCTTT; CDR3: CASSLWGPILGTMNTEAFF
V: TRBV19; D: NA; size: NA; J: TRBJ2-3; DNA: TGTGCCAGCGGCAGTGAATGGGCCAAGTATTTT; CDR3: CASGSEWAKYF
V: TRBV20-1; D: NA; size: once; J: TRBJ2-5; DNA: TGCAGTGCTCTCCGTGCGGAGACCCAGTACTTC; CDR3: CSALRAETQYF
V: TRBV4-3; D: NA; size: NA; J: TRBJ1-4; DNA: TGCGCCAGCAGCCAAGATACAGGAAGTGAAAAACTGTTTTTT; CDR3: CASSQDTGSEKLFF
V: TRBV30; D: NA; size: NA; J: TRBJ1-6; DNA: TGTGCCTGGAGCCGGGGAAGAGGTTCACCCCTCCACTTT; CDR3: CAWSRGRGSPLHF
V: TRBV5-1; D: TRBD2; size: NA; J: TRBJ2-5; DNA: TGCGCCAGCAGCTTGGAACTAGCGGGCCGAGGAGAGACCCAGTACTTC; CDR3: CASSLELAGRGETQYF
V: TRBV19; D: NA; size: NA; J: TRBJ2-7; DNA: TGTGCCAGTAGTATTTATGGGGGCGAAGGTGACGAGCAGTACTTC; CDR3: CASSIYGGEGDEQYF
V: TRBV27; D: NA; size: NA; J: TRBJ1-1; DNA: TGTGCCAGCAGTTCCGGGAGGGGTGGAGGGACCACTGAAGCTTTCTTT; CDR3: CASSSGRGGGTTEAFF
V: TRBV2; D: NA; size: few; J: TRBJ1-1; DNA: TGTGCCAGCAGCCGAGAGACGGAGGGATCGACTGAAGCTTTCTTT; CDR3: CASSRETEGSTEAFF
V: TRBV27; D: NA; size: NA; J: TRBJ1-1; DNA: TGTGCCAGCAGTTTCGGGGGGTCCCCGAACACTGAAGCTTTCTTT; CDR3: CASSFGGSPNTEAFF
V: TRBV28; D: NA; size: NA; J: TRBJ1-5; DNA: TGTGCCACCGCCAGGGGAGACGGCAATCAGCCCCAGCATTTT; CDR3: CATARGDGNQPQHF
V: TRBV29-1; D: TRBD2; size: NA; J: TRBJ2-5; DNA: TGCAGCGTGGGGATAGCGGGAGGATTTTGGGAGACCCAGTACTTC; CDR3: CSVGIAGGFWETQYF
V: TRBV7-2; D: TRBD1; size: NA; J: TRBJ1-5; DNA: TGTGCCAGCAGCTCACGGACAGGGCGGAGTCAGCCCCAGCATTTT; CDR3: CASSSRTGRSQPQHF
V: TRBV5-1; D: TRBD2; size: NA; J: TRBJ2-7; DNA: TGCGCCAGCAGCTTGGCTCCGTCTAGCGGCTCCTACGAGCAGTACTTC; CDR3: CASSLAPSSGSYEQYF
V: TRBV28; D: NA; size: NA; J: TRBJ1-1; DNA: TGTGCCAGCAGTTTACTCCCGGGAAACACTGAAGCTTTCTTT; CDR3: CASSLLPGNTEAFF
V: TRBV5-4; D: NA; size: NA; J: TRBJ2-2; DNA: TGTGCCAGCAAGCGTGTCAACACCGGGGAGCTGTTTTTT; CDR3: CASKRVNTGELFF
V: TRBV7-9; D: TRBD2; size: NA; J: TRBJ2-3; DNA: TGTGCCAGCAGCTTTGGGACTAGCGGGGGGGATGGTAGGGATACGCAGTATTTT; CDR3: CASSFGTSGGDGRDTQYF
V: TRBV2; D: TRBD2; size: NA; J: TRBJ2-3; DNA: TGTGCCAGCCCTCGGTTTTGTAGCGGGGGGGACACAGATACGCAGTATTTT; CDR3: CASPRFCSGGDTDTQYF
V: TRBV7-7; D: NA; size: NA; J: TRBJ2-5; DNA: TGTGCCAGCAGCTTAGGACAGCAAGAGACCCAGTACTTC; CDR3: CASSLGQQETQYF
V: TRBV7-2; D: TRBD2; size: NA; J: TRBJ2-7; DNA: TGTGCCAGCAGCCTAAGGACTAGCGACTACGAGCAGTACTTC; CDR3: CASSLRTSDYEQYF
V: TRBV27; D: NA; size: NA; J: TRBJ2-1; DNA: TGTGCCAGCAGTGTATTTCTAGGGTCGGGGGAGCAGTTCTTC; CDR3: CASSVFLGSGEQFF
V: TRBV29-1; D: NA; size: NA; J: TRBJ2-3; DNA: TGCGGGCTAGCCCGCACGGATACGCAGTATTTT; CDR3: CGLARTDTQYF
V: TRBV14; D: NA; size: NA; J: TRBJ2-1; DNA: TGTGCCAGCAGCCGCCCGGACTGGGAAAGGGATGAGCAGTTCTTC; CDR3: CASSRPDWERDEQFF
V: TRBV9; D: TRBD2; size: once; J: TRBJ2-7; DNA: TGTGCCAGCAGCGTAGGGATAGCGGGGGCCTACGAGCAGTACTTC; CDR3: CASSVGIAGAYEQYF
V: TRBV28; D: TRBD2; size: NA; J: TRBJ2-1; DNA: TGTGCCAGCAGGAGTTTTTCCGGGACTAGTGAGGATGAGCAGTTCTTC; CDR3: CASRSFSGTSEDEQFF
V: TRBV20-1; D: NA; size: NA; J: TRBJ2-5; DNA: TGCAGTGCGAGGCAGGGGGAGACCCAGTACTTC; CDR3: CSARQGETQYF